Below, 16 T cell receptor beta chains from the same sample are listed, as sequenced in a study of T-cell reconstitution after alpha-beta-depleted transplantation in children. Unique molecular identifiers tagged the TCRbeta library. TCRdb independently ran MiXCR on the PCR reads; one entry per CDR3 protein. The sample carries around 700,000 distinct CDR3 sequences, roughly 13% recorded once. The sequencing used PBMCs, collected before TCRalphabeta/CD19-depleted stem cell transplant. The source of these receptors is a girl between 2 and 10 years old with congenital amegakaryocytic thrombocytopenia, due to receive a stem cell transplant.

About this clonotype: A much larger clone is a single base away; this may be a read error. The chain has TRBV5-1 and TRBJ2-7; 8 bases match TRBD2. The germline V gene encodes CDR1 SGHRS and CDR2 YFSETQ. This CDR3 is built from 15 residues. The CDR3 nucleotides read TGCGCCAGCAGCTTGCGTAGTCGGGAGGGCAGCGAGCAGTCCTTC. Translating it yields CASSLRSREGSEQSF.

This clonotype was observed many times. The chain links TRBV4-1 to TRBJ1-2; D unclear. The germline CDR1 and CDR2 sequences are MGHRA and YSYEKL. This CDR3 spans 13 amino acids. The V end was cut by 6 bases, the J end by 4 bases, with 12 bases between. The CDR3 coding sequence is TGCGCCAGCAGTAGAGGAGGATTCTATGGCTACACCTTC. Residues: CASSRGGFYGYTF.

This clonotype has more than one count but fewer than ten. The chain combines TRBV20-1 with TRBJ2-3; 9 nucleotides agree with TRBD2. The CDR3 covers 15 residues. The V gene's germline CDR1 is DFQATT and CDR2 SNEGSKA (reference sequence). The junction had 10 bases not matched to a gene; V was cut back by 3 bases and J by 6 bases. CDR3 loop: CSASIASGASDTQYF. In DNA, the CDR3 is TGCAGTGCTAGTATCGCTAGCGGGGCTTCGGATACGCAGTATTTT.

V gene TRBV3-1 combines with J gene TRBJ2-7; tentative D call: TRBD1 (5 bases). This CDR3 has 13 residues. Germline CDR1 is LGHDT and CDR2 is YNNKEL (reference sequence). Trimming removed 3 bases at V and 4 bases at J, with 10 bases between. The CDR3 nucleotides are TGTGCCAGCAGCCATGTAGGACAATACGAGCAGTACTTC. Encoded protein: CASSHVGQYEQYF.

The chain couples TRBV10-3 to TRBJ2-6; TRBD2 matches at 10 bases. In germline, CDR1 is ENHRY, CDR2 SYGVKD. V lost 2 bases and J lost 6; bases outside the gene matches: 19. The CDR3 totals 21 residues. CDR3 amino acids: CAISEPFFSGRNLWEANVLTF. CDR3 nucleotide sequence: TGTGCCATCAGTGAGCCCTTTTTTAGCGGGAGGAATCTCTGGGAGGCCAACGTCCTGACTTTC.

This clonotype was seen repeatedly, ten times or more. The chain couples TRBV7-9 to TRBJ2-5; D gene ambiguous. Germline V gene sequence: CDR1 SEHNR, CDR2 FQNEAQ (reference sequence). V dropped 1 base and J dropped 1 base, with 10 bases sitting between them. CDR3 length equals 15 residues. This CDR3 is CASSLVENPQETQYF. CDR3 bases: TGTGCCAGCAGCTTAGTCGAAAACCCCCAAGAGACCCAGTACTTC.

The rearrangement links TRBV19 to TRBJ2-1, with a weak D call TRBD2 (5 bases). V lost 5 bases and J 0 bases, leaving 11 bases between the germline ends. CDR1 and CDR2 (germline): LNHDA, SQIVND (reference sequence). The CDR3 is made up of 15 amino acids. Here the CDR3 DNA reads TGTGCCAGTAGTGCCTCTAGCAGCTCCTACAATGAGCAGTTCTTC. Translation: CASSASSSSYNEQFF.

In its sample, this clonotype was seen a few times. Sequence at one end of the junction differs from germline and may be a read error. The rearrangement uses TRBV12-3 or TRBV12-4 and TRBJ1-1; TRBD1 is a possible D gene (5 bases). This CDR3 is built from 12 residues. The CDR3 reads CASSRIDNTGRF. The CDR3, as DNA: TGTGCCAGCAGCCGTATCGACAATACAGGCCGTTTT.

This clonotype was detected many times. The V call is TRBV24-1, the J call TRBJ1-4; D remains ambiguous. V lost 4 bases and J 6 bases, leaving 5 bases between the germline ends. CDR3 size: 12 residues. CDR1 is KGHDR and CDR2 is SFDVKD in the germline V gene. The CDR3 loop reads CATSEGDEKLFF. CDR3 DNA sequence: TGTGCCACCAGTGAGGGAGATGAAAAACTGTTTTTT.

Comment on this clonotype: At one boundary the junction diverges from the germline segment, which might be a read error. The chain carries TRBV7-9 and TRBJ2-1; maybe TRBD2 (5 bases). This CDR3 spans 17 amino acids. Germline V gives CDR1 SEHNR, CDR2 FQNEAQ (reference sequence). The CDR3 DNA follows: TGTGCCAGCAGCCAGGTCGGGGTTAGCAGCTCCTACAAAGAGCAGTTCTTC. Protein product: CASSQVGVSSSYKEQFF.

With regard to this clonotype: With only one base between it and a far larger clone, this is likely a read error. The chain recombines TRBV29-1 with TRBJ2-5, with 7 bases identical to TRBD1. The ends lost 5 bases at V and 2 bases at J; junction bases unmatched: 2. This CDR3 is 12 amino acids long. CDR1 SQVTM and CDR2 ANQGSEA come from the germline V gene. The CDR3 loop is CSVWGQQETQYF. The CDR3 nucleotides read TGCAGCGTTTGGGGACAGCAAGAGACCCAGTACTTC.

This clonotype was seen at least ten times. CDR3 residues: CASSSGPITDTQYF. DNA for the CDR3: TGCGCCAGCAGCTCTGGGCCTATCACAGATACGCAGTATTTT. V usage is TRBV5-1 and J usage is TRBJ2-3; D is unresolved. CDR1 and CDR2 (germline): SGHRS, YFSETQ. The length of the CDR3 is 14 residues. V lost 3 bases and J lost 2, with 10 bases in between.

Many counts were recorded for this clonotype. The J gene is TRBJ2-1, the V gene TRBV20-1; D possibly corresponds to TRBD1 (6 bases). Germline CDR1 and CDR2: DFQATT and SNEGSKA (reference sequence). There are 13 residues in the CDR3. Deletions cut 6 bases from V and 7 bases from J, with 16 bases between. CDR3 sequence (DNA): TGCAGTGCCAACAGGGCTTGGGGAAATGAGCAGTTCTTC. It translates to CSANRAWGNEQFF.

The sample holds a few counts of this clonotype. The CDR3 DNA reads TGTGCCAGCAGTGAAGGACAGGGTTTCATTCAGTACTTC. Translating gives CASSEGQGFIQYF. V usage is TRBV2 and J usage is TRBJ2-4, with 7 bases that match TRBD1. The CDR3 has 13 amino acids. V shed 1 base and J 9 bases; nucleotides not matched to a gene: 3. Germline lookup yields CDR1 SNHLY and CDR2 FYNNEI.

The genes are TRBV5-1 and TRBJ2-7; D uncertain. The length of the CDR3 is 15 residues. The germline V gene encodes CDR1 SGHRS and CDR2 YFSETQ. V was clipped by 0 bases and J by 3 bases, with 13 bases between them. The chain's CDR3 is CASSLDGIANYEQYF. Written as DNA, the CDR3 is TGCGCCAGCAGCTTGGATGGGATTGCTAACTACGAGCAGTACTTC.

At least ten counts were recorded for this clonotype. The chain joins TRBV5-1 to TRBJ2-3; D is uncertain. With 0 bases removed from V and 4 bases from J, the gap between germline ends came to 15 bases. CDR1 SGHRS and CDR2 YFSETQ come from the germline V gene. The CDR3 spans 16 residues. The CDR3 DNA follows: TGCGCCAGCAGCTTGGCCACGCACAGAAAGGCAGATACGCAGTATTTT. Translating gives CASSLATHRKADTQYF.